This TCR beta chain was captured by sequencing in a study of HIV-infected patients and healthy controls. The ends were cut back, 2 bases at V and 5 bases at J, with 10 bases in the middle. This CDR3 contains 13 residues. In this sample, this clonotype turned up a few times. MiXCR, applied by TCRdb to the 5' RACE reads, yields one record per CDR3 protein. The data show around 18,000 distinct CDR3 sequences, about a sixth seen once. The clonotype comes from a human donor in good health. The chain recombines TRBV12-3 or TRBV12-4 with TRBJ2-7; no clear D. The sample comprised CD8+ T cells from blood. DNA of the CDR3: TGTGCCAGCAGTTTAATTGGGGTTAACGAGCAGTACTTC. It is translated as CASSLIGVNEQYF.